A selection of T cell receptor beta chains follows, all from one sample in a study of cytomegalovirus exposure and HLA in healthy donors. Here immunoSEQ multiplex PCR was the method, and the copy in TCRdb shows in-frame clones only, minus some. The repertoire consists of under 85,000 clones, with over 70% occurring once and the leading ten covering 1.6%. Sequenced material: PBMCs. All receptors come from a man aged 40-50 years in good health and CMV-seronegative. Each CDR3 is given with its conserved first and last residue. A D gene is named only where the DNA matches it firmly. Expanded clones get a size class; other rows say once, few or many, or leave the size out.

d_call	clone_size	cdr3_length	v_call	j_call	cdr3_aa	cdr3_nt
-	few	14	TRBV7-9	TRBJ1-1	CASSRETPGTEAFF	TGTGCCAGCAGCCGGGAAACCCCGGGCACTGAAGCTTTCTTT
TRBD1	-	15	TRBV19	TRBJ1-2	CASTLGGLARNGYTF	TGTGCCAGTACCTTAGGGGGCCTGGCTAGGAATGGCTACACCTTC
TRBD2	-	17	TRBV11-2	TRBJ2-1	CASSLLTSGEYYNEQFF	TGTGCCAGCAGCTTATTAACTAGCGGTGAATACTACAATGAGCAGTTCTTC
TRBD1	-	14	TRBV2	TRBJ1-2	CASVYRGGAYGYTF	TGTGCCAGCGTTTACAGGGGGGGAGCCTATGGCTACACCTTC
-	-	13	TRBV10-1	TRBJ2-7	CASSAGGSYEQYF	TGCGCCAGCAGTGCCGGGGGCTCCTACGAGCAGTACTTC
TRBD1	once	14	TRBV28	TRBJ1-2	CASSLLTGGDGYTF	TGTGCCAGCAGTTTATTGACAGGGGGGGATGGCTACACCTTC
-	-	15	TRBV18	TRBJ1-3	CASSPPVGDGNTIYF	TGTGCCAGCTCACCACCGGTAGGGGATGGAAACACCATATATTTT
TRBD2	-	19	TRBV7-6	TRBJ2-7	CASSLGGGRGRLDSYEQYF	TGTGCCAGCAGCTTAGGAGGCGGGAGAGGGCGATTGGACTCCTACGAGCAGTACTTC
-	-	14	TRBV11-2	TRBJ2-5	CASSPGQQQETQYF	TGTGCCAGCAGTCCTGGACAGCAACAAGAGACCCAGTACTTC
TRBD1	-	13	TRBV10-3	TRBJ2-4	CAIGQGAQYIQYF	TGTGCCATCGGACAGGGGGCTCAATACATTCAGTACTTC
TRBD2	few	19	TRBV5-1	TRBJ2-3	CASSFLIQGLAASTDTQYF	TGCGCCAGCAGCTTCCTTATACAAGGACTAGCGGCTAGCACAGATACGCAGTATTTT
-	-	15	TRBV9	TRBJ1-4	CASSLEGSTNEKLFF	TGTGCCAGCAGCTTAGAGGGGTCGACTAATGAAAAACTGTTTTTT
-	-	11	TRBV30	TRBJ2-5	CAWSSRETQYF	TGTGCCTGGAGTTCACGGGAGACCCAGTACTTC
TRBD1	-	13	TRBV7-3	TRBJ2-2	CASGDRVGGELFF	TGTGCCAGCGGGGACAGGGTAGGCGGGGAGCTGTTTTTT
TRBD2	few	18	TRBV5-4	TRBJ2-3	CASSLEAGESSHTDTQYF	TGTGCCAGCAGCTTGGAGGCGGGAGAATCATCTCACACAGATACGCAGTATTTT
-	-	14	TRBV5-1	TRBJ1-4	CASSRGIANEKLFF	TGCGCCAGCAGCAGGGGAATAGCTAATGAAAAACTGTTTTTT
-	-	13	TRBV7-6	TRBJ2-2	CASSPLNTGELFF	TGTGCCAGCAGCCCCCTGAACACCGGGGAGCTGTTTTTT
-	-	15	TRBV19	TRBJ2-3	CASMALAPRVDTQYF	TGTGCCAGTATGGCCCTAGCGCCCCGGGTAGATACGCAGTATTTT
TRBD2	-	15	TRBV6-5	TRBJ2-7	CASSYRLAGRFEQYF	TGTGCCAGCAGCTATAGACTAGCGGGTAGATTCGAGCAGTACTTC
TRBD1	-	13	TRBV15	TRBJ1-6	CATSRQGGSPLHF	TGTGCCACCAGCAGACAGGGGGGCTCACCCCTCCACTTT
TRBD1	-	17	TRBV5-1	TRBJ2-6	CASSTPGQSSGANVLTF	TGCGCCAGCAGCACCCCGGGACAGAGCTCTGGGGCCAACGTCCTGACTTTC
TRBD1	few	13	TRBV19	TRBJ2-1	CASEGTGFNEQFF	TGTGCCAGCGAAGGGACAGGGTTCAATGAGCAGTTCTTC
TRBD2	-	15	TRBV19	TRBJ2-5	CASSRSGRREETQYF	TGTGCCAGTAGTAGGAGCGGGAGGCGTGAAGAGACCCAGTACTTC
TRBD2	few	13	TRBV27	TRBJ2-1	CASSSGRVGEQFF	TGTGCCAGCAGTAGCGGGAGGGTTGGGGAGCAGTTCTTC
-	-	17	TRBV28	TRBJ1-5	CASSSAGQLYSNQPQHF	TGTGCCAGCAGTTCCGCCGGACAGCTTTATAGCAATCAGCCCCAGCATTTT
-	-	15	TRBV28	TRBJ1-3	CASSPPRSAGNTIYF	TGTGCCAGCAGTCCCCCTCGTTCGGCTGGAAACACCATATATTTT
-	-	15	TRBV5-1	TRBJ2-6	CASSQRVGGANVLTF	TGCGCCAGCAGCCAGCGGGTCGGAGGGGCCAACGTCCTGACTTTC
-	few	12	TRBV2	TRBJ1-5	CASSGNNQPQHF	TGTGCCAGCAGTGGTAACAATCAGCCCCAGCATTTT
TRBD2	-	18	TRBV7-2	TRBJ2-1	CASSLRLAGGPGRNEQFF	TGTGCCAGCAGCTTAAGGCTAGCGGGAGGGCCAGGTCGCAATGAGCAGTTCTTC
-	-	12	TRBV11-2	TRBJ1-2	CASSLGRDGYTF	TGTGCCAGCAGCTTAGGCCGGGATGGCTACACCTTC
-	-	16	TRBV7-5	TRBJ2-1	CARRHADYLNYNEQFF	TGTGCCAGAAGACACGCGGACTACCTAAACTACAATGAGCAGTTCTTC
-	-	13	TRBV11-2	TRBJ2-5	CASSVQQGSTQYF	TGTGCCAGCAGCGTTCAACAGGGATCGACCCAGTACTTC
-	once	14	TRBV28	TRBJ2-2	CASSPTPNTGELFF	TGTGCCAGCAGTCCGACACCGAACACCGGGGAGCTGTTTTTT
-	-	16	TRBV16	TRBJ1-1	CASSQSGGGKNTEAFF	TGTGCCAGCAGCCAAAGTGGTGGGGGGAAAAACACTGAAGCTTTCTTT
TRBD1	-	14	TRBV2	TRBJ2-2	CASRRQGSTGELFF	TGTGCCAGCAGAAGACAGGGGTCGACCGGGGAGCTGTTTTTT
-	-	13	TRBV11-1	TRBJ1-1	CASSSQVVTEAFF	TGTGCCAGCAGCTCACAGGTGGTCACTGAAGCTTTCTTT
-	-	16	TRBV5-1	TRBJ2-6	CASSLSTVSGANVLTF	TGCGCCAGCAGCCTATCGACAGTCTCTGGGGCCAACGTCCTGACTTTC
TRBD2	-	13	TRBV27	TRBJ2-7	CASSSSLAGLEYF	TGTGCCAGCAGTTCTTCTCTAGCGGGATTGGAGTACTTC
TRBD2	-	14	TRBV5-6	TRBJ2-1	CASSSGSRDNEQFF	TGTGCCAGCTCTAGCGGGAGCCGGGACAATGAGCAGTTCTTC
TRBD2	-	15	TRBV6-5	TRBJ2-1	CASRAGVSHDDEQFF	TGTGCCAGCAGAGCGGGGGTCTCTCACGACGATGAGCAGTTCTTC
TRBD2	-	16	TRBV19	TRBJ2-1	CASRTLTSGFYNEQFF	TGTGCCAGTAGAACGCTGACTAGCGGGTTTTACAATGAGCAGTTCTTC
TRBD1	-	12	TRBV30	TRBJ1-2	CAWRQGALGYTF	TGTGCCTGGAGGCAGGGGGCTTTAGGCTACACCTTC
-	-	12	TRBV14	TRBJ2-3	CASSHPMGSRYF	TGTGCCAGCAGCCACCCCATGGGGAGCCGGTATTTT
TRBD1	-	16	TRBV5-8	TRBJ2-5	CASSWSRGRETETQYF	TGTGCCAGCAGCTGGTCCAGGGGGCGCGAAACGGAGACCCAGTACTTC
-	-	16	TRBV4-1	TRBJ2-3	CASSQGPGETGDTQYF	TGCGCCAGCAGCCAAGGACCAGGGGAGACAGGAGATACGCAGTATTTT
TRBD1	-	14	TRBV6-5	TRBJ1-4	CASSYTQGNEKLFF	TGTGCCAGCAGTTACACACAGGGGAATGAAAAACTGTTTTTT
-	-	15	TRBV19	TRBJ1-3	CASSMTASSGNTIYF	TGTGCCAGTAGTATGACAGCGAGCTCTGGAAACACCATATATTTT
-	-	14	TRBV27	TRBJ1-5	CASSLAGWGKPQHF	TGTGCCAGCAGTTTAGCGGGGTGGGGTAAGCCCCAGCATTTT